This T cell receptor beta chain is drawn from a study of T cells in Graves' hyperthyroidism and ophthalmopathy. Germline CDR1 and CDR2: LNHDA and SQIVND (reference sequence). The CDR3 spans 14 residues. Trimming left V 7 bases short and J 0 bases short, with 13 bases between. It was RNA transcripts that yielded the amplified TCR beta CDR3 regions. An initial round of RT-PCR targeting the TCR CDR3 relied on the HTBI primer set. TCRdb reanalysed the multiplex PCR reads using MiXCR and keeps one entry per CDR3 protein. Of about 660,000 distinct CDR3 sequences in the sample, 45% were seen once. The receptor was derived from an adult man with Graves' disease, either hyperthyroidism or ophthalmopathy (not recorded which). V usage is TRBV19 and J usage is TRBJ2-7; D possibly matches TRBD1 or TRBD2 (5 bases each). Sequencing used peripheral blood or thyroid tissue (not recorded which). The CDR3 DNA reads as TGTGCCAGTATGGCCGGGACCTCCTCCTACGAGCAGTACTTC. Translated: CASMAGTSSYEQYF.